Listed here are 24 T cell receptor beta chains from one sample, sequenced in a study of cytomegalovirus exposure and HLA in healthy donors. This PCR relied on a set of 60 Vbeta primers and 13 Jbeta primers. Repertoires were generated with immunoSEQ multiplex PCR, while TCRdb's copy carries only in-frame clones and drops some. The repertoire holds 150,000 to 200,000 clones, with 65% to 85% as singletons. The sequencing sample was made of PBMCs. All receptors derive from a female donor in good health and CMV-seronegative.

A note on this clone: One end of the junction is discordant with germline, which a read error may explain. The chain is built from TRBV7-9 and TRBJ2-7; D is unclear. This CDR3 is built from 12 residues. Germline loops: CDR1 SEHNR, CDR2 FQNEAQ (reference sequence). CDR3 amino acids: CSSSSGSYEQYF. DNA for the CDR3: TGTTCCAGCAGCTCAGGATCCTACGAGCAGTACTTC.

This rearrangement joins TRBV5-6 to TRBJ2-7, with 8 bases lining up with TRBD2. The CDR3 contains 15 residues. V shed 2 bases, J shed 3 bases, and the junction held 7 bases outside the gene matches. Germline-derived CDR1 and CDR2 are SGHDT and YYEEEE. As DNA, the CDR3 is TGTGCCAGCAGCTTAACACTAGCGGAGAACTACGAGCAGTACTTC. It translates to CASSLTLAENYEQYF.

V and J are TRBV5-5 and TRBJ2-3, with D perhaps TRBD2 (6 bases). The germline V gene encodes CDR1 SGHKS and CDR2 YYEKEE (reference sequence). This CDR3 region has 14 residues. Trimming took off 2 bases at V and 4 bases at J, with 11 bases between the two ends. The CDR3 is CASSFGGYSDTQYF. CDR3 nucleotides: TGTGCCAGCAGCTTCGGAGGGTACTCAGATACGCAGTATTTT.

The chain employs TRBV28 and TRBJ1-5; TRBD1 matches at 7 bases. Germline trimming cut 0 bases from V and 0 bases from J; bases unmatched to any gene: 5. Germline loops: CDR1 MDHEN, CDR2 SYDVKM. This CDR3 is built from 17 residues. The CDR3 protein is CASSLWRGQTSNQPQHF. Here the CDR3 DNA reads TGTGCCAGCAGTTTATGGAGGGGGCAGACTAGCAATCAGCCCCAGCATTTT. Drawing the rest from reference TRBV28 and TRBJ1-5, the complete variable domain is DVKVTQSSRYLVKRTGEKVFLECVQDMDHENMFWYRQDPGLGLRLIYFSYDVKMKEKGDIPEGYSVSREKKERFSLILESASTNQTSMYLCASSLWRGQTSNQPQHFGDGTRLSIL.

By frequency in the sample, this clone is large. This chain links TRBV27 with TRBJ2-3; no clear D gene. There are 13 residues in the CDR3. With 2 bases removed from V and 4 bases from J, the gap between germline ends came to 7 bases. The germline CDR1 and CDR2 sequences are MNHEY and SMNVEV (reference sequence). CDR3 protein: CASSLLPPDTQYF. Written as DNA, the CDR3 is TGTGCCAGCAGTTTACTCCCCCCAGATACGCAGTATTTT.

CDR3 loop: CASSRTGADSPLHF. The CDR3 DNA sequence: TGTGCCAGCTCTCGGACAGGGGCTGATTCACCCCTCCACTTT. The chain combines TRBV18 with TRBJ1-6; 9 bases agree with TRBD1. There are 14 residues in the CDR3. Trimming took 6 bases from V and 8 from J; bases not matched to a gene: 5. Germline V gene lookup returns CDR1 KGHSH and CDR2 LQKENI.

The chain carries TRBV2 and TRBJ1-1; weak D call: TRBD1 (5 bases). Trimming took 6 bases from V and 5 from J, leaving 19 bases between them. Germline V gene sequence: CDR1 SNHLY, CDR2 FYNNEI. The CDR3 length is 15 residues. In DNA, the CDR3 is TGTGCCAGCAGAAGGGAGGGGTTGGATCGAACTGAAGCTTTCTTT. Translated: CASRREGLDRTEAFF.

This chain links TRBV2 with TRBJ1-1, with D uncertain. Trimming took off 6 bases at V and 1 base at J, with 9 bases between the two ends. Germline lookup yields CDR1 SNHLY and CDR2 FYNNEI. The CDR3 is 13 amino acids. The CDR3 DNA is TGTGCCAGCAGCGCGGGGTCGAACACTGAAGCTTTCTTT. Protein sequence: CASSAGSNTEAFF.

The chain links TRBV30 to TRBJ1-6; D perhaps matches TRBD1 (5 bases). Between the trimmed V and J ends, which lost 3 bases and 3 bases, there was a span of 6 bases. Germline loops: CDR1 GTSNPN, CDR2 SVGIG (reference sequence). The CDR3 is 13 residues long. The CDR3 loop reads CAWRDNYNSPLHF. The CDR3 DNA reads TGTGCCTGGAGGGACAACTATAATTCACCCCTCCACTTT.

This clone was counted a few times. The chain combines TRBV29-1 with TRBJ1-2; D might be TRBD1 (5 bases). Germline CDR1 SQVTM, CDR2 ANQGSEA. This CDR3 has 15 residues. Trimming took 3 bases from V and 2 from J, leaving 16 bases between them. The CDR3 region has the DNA TGCAGCGTTGACGCTCGGGGGGGAAGAAACTATGGCTACACCTTC. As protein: CSVDARGGRNYGYTF.

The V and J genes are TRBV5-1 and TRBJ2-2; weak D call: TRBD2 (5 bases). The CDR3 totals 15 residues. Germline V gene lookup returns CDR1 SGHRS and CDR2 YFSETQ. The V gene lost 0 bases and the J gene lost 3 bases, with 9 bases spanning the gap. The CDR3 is CASSLVAADTGELFF. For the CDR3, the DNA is TGCGCCAGCAGCTTGGTTGCAGCGGACACCGGGGAGCTGTTTTTT.

Here the CDR3 reads CASSLGAGSYNEQFF. Here the CDR3 DNA reads TGCGCCAGCAGCTTGGGGGCAGGCTCCTACAATGAGCAGTTCTTC. The chain has TRBV5-1 and TRBJ2-1; D gene unclear. Germline CDR1 is SGHRS and CDR2 is YFSETQ. V dropped 0 bases and J dropped 0 bases, with 7 bases sitting between them. CDR3 length: 15 amino acids.

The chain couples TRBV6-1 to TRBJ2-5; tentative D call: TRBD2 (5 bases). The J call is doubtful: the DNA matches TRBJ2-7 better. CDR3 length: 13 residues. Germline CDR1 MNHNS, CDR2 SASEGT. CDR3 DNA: TGTGCCAGCAGTGGGGAGCGGAACTACGAGCAGTACTTC. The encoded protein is CASSGERNYEQYF.

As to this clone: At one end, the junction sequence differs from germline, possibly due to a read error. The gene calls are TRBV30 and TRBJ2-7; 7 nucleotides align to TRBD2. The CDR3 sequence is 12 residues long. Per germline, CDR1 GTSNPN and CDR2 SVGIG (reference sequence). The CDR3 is CASSRGDYEQYF. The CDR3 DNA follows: TGTGCCTCGAGTCGGGGGGATTACGAGCAGTACTTC.

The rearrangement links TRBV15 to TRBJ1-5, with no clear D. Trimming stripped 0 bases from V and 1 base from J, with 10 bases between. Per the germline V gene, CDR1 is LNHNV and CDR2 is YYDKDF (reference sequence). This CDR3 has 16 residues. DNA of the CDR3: TGTGCCACCAGCAGAGAGAGGGTTTTGAGCAATCAGCCCCAGCATTTT. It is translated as CATSRERVLSNQPQHF.

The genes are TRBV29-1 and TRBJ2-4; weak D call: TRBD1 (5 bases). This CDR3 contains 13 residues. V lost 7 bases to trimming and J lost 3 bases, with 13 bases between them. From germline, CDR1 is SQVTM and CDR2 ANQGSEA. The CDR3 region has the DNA TGCAGCGCTGTGGGGCAGGACAAAAACATTCAGTACTTC. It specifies CSAVGQDKNIQYF.

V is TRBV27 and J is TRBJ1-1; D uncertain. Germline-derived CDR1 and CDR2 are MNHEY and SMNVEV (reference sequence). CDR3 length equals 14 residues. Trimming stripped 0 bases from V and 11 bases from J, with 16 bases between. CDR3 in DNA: TGTGCCAGCAGTTTATCGGGCGCGTGGGAGCGGGCTTTCTTT. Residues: CASSLSGAWERAFF.

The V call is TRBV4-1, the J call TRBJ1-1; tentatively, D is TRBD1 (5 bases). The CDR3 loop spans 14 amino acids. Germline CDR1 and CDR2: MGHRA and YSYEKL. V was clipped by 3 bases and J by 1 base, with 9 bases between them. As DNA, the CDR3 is TGCGCCAGCAGCCACCTAACAGGGAACACTGAAGCTTTCTTT. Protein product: CASSHLTGNTEAFF.

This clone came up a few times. The CDR3 loop reads CASSNLAVQETQYF. The CDR3 DNA reads as TGTGCCAGCAGCAACCTAGCGGTCCAAGAGACCCAGTACTTC. The chain recombines TRBV7-9 with TRBJ2-5; 7 positions match TRBD2. The CDR3 has 14 residues. V was pared by 5 bases and J by 1 base, with 4 bases of the junction left unmatched. CDR1 and CDR2 (germline): SEHNR, FQNEAQ (reference sequence).

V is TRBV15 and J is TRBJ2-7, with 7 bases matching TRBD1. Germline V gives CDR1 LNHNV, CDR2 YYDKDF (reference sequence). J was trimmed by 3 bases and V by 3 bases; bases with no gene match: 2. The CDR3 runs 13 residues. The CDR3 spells CATSRTGFYEQYF. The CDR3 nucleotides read TGTGCCACCAGCAGGACAGGGTTCTACGAGCAGTACTTC.

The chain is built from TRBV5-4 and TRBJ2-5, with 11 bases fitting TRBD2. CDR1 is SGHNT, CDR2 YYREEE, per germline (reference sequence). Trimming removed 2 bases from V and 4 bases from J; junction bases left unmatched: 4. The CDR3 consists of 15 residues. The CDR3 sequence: CASSFGTSGLETQYF. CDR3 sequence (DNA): TGTGCCAGCAGCTTCGGGACTAGCGGATTAGAGACCCAGTACTTC. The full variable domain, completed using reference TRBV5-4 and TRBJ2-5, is ETGVTQSPTHLIKTRGQQVTLRCSSQSGHNTVSWYQQALGQGPQFIFQYYREEENGRGNFPPRFSGLQFPNYSSELNVNALELDDSALYLCASSFGTSGLETQYFGPGTRLLVL.

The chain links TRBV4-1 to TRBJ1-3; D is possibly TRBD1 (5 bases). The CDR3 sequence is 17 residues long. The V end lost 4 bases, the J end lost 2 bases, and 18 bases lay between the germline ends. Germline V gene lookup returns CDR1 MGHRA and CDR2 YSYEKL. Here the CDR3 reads CASSPEAFGGTGNTIYF. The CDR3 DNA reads TGCGCCAGCAGCCCAGAGGCGTTCGGGGGAACTGGAAACACCATATATTTT.

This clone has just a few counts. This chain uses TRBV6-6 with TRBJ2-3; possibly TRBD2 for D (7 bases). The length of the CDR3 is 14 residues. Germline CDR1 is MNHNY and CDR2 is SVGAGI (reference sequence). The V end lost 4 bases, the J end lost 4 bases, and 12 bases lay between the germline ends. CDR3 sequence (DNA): TGTGCCAGCAGTTGGGGGGGGCAAGCAGATACGCAGTATTTT. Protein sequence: CASSWGGQADTQYF.

As DNA, the CDR3 is TGTGCCAGTAGTAAAACCCGTACAGGGATCCCCGAAGCTTTCTTT. Translation: CASSKTRTGIPEAFF. The J gene is TRBJ1-1, the V gene TRBV19, with D possibly matching TRBD1 (6 bases). V gave up 4 bases and J gave up 8 bases, with 20 bases separating them. The germline gives CDR1 LNHDA, CDR2 SQIVND (reference sequence). This CDR3 region has 15 residues.